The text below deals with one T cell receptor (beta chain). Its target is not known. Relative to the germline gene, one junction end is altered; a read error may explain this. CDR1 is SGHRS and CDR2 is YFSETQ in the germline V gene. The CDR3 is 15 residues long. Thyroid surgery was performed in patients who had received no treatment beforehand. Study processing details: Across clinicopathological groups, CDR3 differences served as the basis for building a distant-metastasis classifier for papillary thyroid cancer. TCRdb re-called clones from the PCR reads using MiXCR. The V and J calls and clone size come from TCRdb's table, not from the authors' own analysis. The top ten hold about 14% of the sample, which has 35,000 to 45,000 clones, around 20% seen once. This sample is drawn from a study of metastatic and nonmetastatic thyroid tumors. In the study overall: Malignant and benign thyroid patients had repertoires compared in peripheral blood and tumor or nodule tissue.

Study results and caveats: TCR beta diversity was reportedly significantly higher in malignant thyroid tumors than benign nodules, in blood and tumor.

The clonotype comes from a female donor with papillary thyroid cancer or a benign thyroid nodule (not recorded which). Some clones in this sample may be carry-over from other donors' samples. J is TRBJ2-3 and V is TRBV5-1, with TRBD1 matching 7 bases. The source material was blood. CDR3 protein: CASSPRTVGTDTQCF. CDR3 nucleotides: TGCGCCAGCAGCCCCCGGACAGTAGGGACAGATACGCAGTGTTTT.